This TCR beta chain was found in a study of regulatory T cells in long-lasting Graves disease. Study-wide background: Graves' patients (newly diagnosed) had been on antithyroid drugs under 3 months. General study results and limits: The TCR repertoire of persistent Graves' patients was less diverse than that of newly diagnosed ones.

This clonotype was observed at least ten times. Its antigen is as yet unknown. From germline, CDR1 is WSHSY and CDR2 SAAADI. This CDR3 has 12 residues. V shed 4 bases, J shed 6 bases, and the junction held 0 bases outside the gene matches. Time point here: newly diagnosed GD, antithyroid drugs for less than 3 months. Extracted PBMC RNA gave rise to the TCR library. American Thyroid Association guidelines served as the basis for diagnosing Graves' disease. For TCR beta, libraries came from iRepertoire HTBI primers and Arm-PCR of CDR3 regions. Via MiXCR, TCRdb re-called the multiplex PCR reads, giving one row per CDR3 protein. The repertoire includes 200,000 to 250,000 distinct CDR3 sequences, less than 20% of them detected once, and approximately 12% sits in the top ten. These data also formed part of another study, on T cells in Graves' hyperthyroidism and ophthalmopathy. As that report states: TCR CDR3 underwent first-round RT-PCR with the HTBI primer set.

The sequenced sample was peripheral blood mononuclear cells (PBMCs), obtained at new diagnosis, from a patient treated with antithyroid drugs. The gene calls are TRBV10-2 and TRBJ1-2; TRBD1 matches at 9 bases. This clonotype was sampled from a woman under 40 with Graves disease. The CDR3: CASSGQGDGYTF. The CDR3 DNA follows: TGCGCCAGCAGTGGACAGGGGGATGGCTACACCTTC.